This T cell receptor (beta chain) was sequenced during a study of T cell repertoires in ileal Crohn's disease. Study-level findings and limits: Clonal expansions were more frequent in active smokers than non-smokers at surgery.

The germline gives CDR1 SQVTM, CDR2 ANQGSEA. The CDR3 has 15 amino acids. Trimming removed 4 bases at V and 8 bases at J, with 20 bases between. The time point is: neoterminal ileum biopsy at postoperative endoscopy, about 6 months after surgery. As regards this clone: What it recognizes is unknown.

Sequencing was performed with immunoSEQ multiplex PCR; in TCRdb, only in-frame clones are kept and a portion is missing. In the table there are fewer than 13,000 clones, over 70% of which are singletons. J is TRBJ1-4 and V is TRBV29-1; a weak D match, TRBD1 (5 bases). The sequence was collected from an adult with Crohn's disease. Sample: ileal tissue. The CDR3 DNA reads TGCAGCGTTGGCGGGGACGGGAACTTGGGAGAAAAACTGTTTTTT. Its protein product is CSVGGDGNLGEKLFF.